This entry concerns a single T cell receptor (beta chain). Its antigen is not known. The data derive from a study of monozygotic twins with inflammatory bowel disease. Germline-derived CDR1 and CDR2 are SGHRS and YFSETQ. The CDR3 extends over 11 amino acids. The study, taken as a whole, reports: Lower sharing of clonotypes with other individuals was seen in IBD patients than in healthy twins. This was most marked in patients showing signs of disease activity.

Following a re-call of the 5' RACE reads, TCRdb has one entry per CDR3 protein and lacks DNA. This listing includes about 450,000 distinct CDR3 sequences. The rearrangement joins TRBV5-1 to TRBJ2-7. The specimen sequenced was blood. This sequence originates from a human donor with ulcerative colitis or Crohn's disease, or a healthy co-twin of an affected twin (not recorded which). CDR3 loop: CASSLGDGQYF.